This TCR beta chain was recorded in a study of T cell repertoires in cytomegalovirus infection. Worth noting for this clonotype: What it binds is not known.

Per germline, CDR1 SNHLY and CDR2 FYNNEI. The CDR3 length is 14 residues. V lost 11 bases and J lost 1, with 14 bases in between. TCRdb re-analysed the reads in MiXCR, keeping a single row per CDR3 protein. Of some 220,000 distinct CDR3 sequences listed, about 38% were seen once; the top ten hold approximately 60%. This chain joins TRBV2 and TRBJ2-2, with D possibly TRBD2 on 6 matching bases. The source is a human donor in good health (CMV status not recorded). Some clones in this sample may be carry-over from other donors' samples. The sequenced sample was CD8+ T cells from cultured PBMCs, obtained from culture after CMV antigen stimulation. CDR3 residues: CASAGQRNTGELFF. CDR3 nucleotides: TGTGCCTCCGCGGGGCAGCGGAACACCGGGGAGCTGTTTTTT.